The 23 T cell receptor beta chains below all came from one sample that was sequenced in a study of blood T cell repertoires in COVID-19. Here immunoSEQ multiplex PCR was the method, and the copy in TCRdb shows in-frame clones only, minus some. The data contain about 42,000 clones, 76% of them seen just once; the ten biggest clones take up 25% to 35%. Specimen: peripheral blood. All receptors come from a man older than 75 with acute or convalescent COVID-19.

The chain is built from TRBV9 and TRBJ2-7; 8 bases map to TRBD2. Germline-derived CDR1 and CDR2 are SGDLS and YYNGEE. Losses at the gene ends were 0 bases for V and 0 bases for J; bases not matched to a gene: 2. The CDR3 has 15 residues. The CDR3 spells CASSVAGGSSYEQYF. DNA for the CDR3: TGTGCCAGCAGCGTAGCGGGGGGGAGCTCCTACGAGCAGTACTTC. The whole variable domain, filled in from reference TRBV9 and TRBJ2-7, reads DSGVTQTPKHLITATGQRVTLRCSPRSGDLSVYWYQQSLDQGLQFLIQYYNGEERAKGNILERFSAQQFPDLHSELNLSSLELGDSALYFCASSVAGGSSYEQYFGPGTRLTVT.

The V call is TRBV7-2, the J call TRBJ2-7; 13 nucleotides align to TRBD2. The germline gives CDR1 SGHTA, CDR2 FQGNSA. The CDR3 loop spans 15 amino acids. J lost 7 bases, V lost 5 bases, and 8 bases had no gene match. As DNA, the CDR3 is TGTGCCAGCAGCACCGGGACTAGCGGGACGAGGGAGCAGTACTTC. Its translation: CASSTGTSGTREQYF.

The chain links TRBV19 to TRBJ1-1, with a tentative D call TRBD1 (5 bases). Trimming cost V 1 base and J 4 bases, with 10 bases left between them. This CDR3 spans 14 amino acids. Germline lookup yields CDR1 LNHDA and CDR2 SQIVND (reference sequence). Written as DNA, the CDR3 is TGTGCCAGTAGTATAGGCGGTAGGGGCACTGAAGCTTTCTTT. It yields the protein CASSIGGRGTEAFF.

The chain combines TRBV27 with TRBJ1-3; the D is unclear. The V end lost 2 bases, the J end lost 2 bases, and 10 bases lay between the germline ends. CDR3 length: 15 residues. Germline loops: CDR1 MNHEY, CDR2 SMNVEV (reference sequence). The CDR3 nucleotides read TGTGCCAGCAGTTTAAGCCTCTCGCCTGGAAACACCATATATTTT. Encoded protein: CASSLSLSPGNTIYF.

This clone was seen a handful of times. The chain is built from TRBV7-2 and TRBJ2-1; no definite D call. Between the trimmed V and J ends, which lost 1 base and 9 bases, there was a span of 10 bases. The CDR3 has 13 amino acids. Per germline, CDR1 SGHTA and CDR2 FQGNSA. Here the CDR3 DNA reads TGTGCCAGCAGCTTAGGGGCTATAGGTGAGCAGTTCTTC. This sequence encodes CASSLGAIGEQFF.

The V gene is TRBV5-6, the J gene TRBJ2-2, with 7 bases matching TRBD1. The CDR3 covers 15 residues. CDR1 is SGHDT, CDR2 YYEEEE, per germline. V shed 4 bases, J shed 4 bases, and the junction held 7 bases outside the gene matches. DNA of the CDR3: TGTGCCAGCAGCCTAGGGGGACAGCCCACCGGGGAGCTGTTTTTT. Its translation: CASSLGGQPTGELFF. The variable domain in full, completed from reference TRBV5-6 and TRBJ2-2, reads DAGVTQSPTHLIKTRGQQVTLRCSPKSGHDTVSWYQQALGQGPQFIFQYYEEEERQRGNFPDRFSGHQFPNYSSELNVNALLLGDSALYLCASSLGGQPTGELFFGEGSRLTVL.

The V and J genes are TRBV11-2 and TRBJ1-3; 10 bases map to TRBD1. The V gene end was trimmed by 5 bases and the J gene end by 7 bases; junction bases not matched to a gene: 5. CDR1 and CDR2 from the germline V gene are SGHAT and FQNNGV. The CDR3 contains 14 residues. The CDR3 nucleotides read TGTGCCAGCAGCCAAAGACAGGGGGCGAACACCATATATTTT. This sequence encodes CASSQRQGANTIYF.

The genes are TRBV6-5 and TRBJ2-7; 8 bases match TRBD1. The CDR3 is made up of 14 amino acids. J gave up 6 bases and V 6 bases, and 10 bases lay outside the gene matches. From germline, CDR1 is MNHEY and CDR2 SVGAGI. The CDR3 spells CASSLGQAYGEQYF. DNA for the CDR3: TGTGCCAGCAGCCTGGGACAGGCATACGGCGAGCAGTACTTC.

The rearrangement links TRBV2 to TRBJ1-1; D gene uncertain. V shed 3 bases and J shed 0 bases, with 8 bases lying between them. This CDR3 contains 14 residues. Germline V gene lookup returns CDR1 SNHLY and CDR2 FYNNEI. This CDR3 reads CASSEQLLNTEAFF. Here the CDR3 DNA reads TGTGCCAGCAGTGAGCAGTTACTGAACACTGAAGCTTTCTTT.

In its sample, this clone was seen once. The chain employs TRBV2 and TRBJ2-2; D is ambiguous. The CDR3 is made up of 13 amino acids. Trimming stripped 4 bases from V and 4 bases from J, with 7 bases between. Germline values: CDR1 SNHLY, CDR2 FYNNEI. The CDR3 sequence: CASSVYSTGELFF. CDR3 sequence (DNA): TGTGCCAGCAGTGTGTATAGCACCGGGGAGCTGTTTTTT.

The chain couples TRBV5-5 to TRBJ2-2; 9 bases align to TRBD1. In germline, CDR1 is SGHKS, CDR2 YYEKEE (reference sequence). Losses at the gene ends were 4 bases for V and 5 bases for J; bases not matched to a gene: 9. This CDR3 has 16 amino acids. The CDR3, as DNA: TGTGCCAGCAGCGCCGGACAGGGGAGGAGGACCGGGGAGCTGTTTTTT. Its protein is CASSAGQGRRTGELFF.

This clone is medium-sized in the sample. This chain uses TRBV27 with TRBJ2-7, with 11 bases that match TRBD1. This CDR3 comprises 14 residues. The V and J ends lost 3 bases and 4 bases, in that order; junction bases with no gene match: 2. Germline values: CDR1 MNHEY, CDR2 SMNVEV (reference sequence). The CDR3 DNA is TGTGCCAGCAGTTTGGGACAGGGGGTTTACGAGCAGTACTTC. Amino acid sequence: CASSLGQGVYEQYF.

This clone appeared many times. The V gene is TRBV2, the J gene TRBJ1-2; D unresolved. Germline V lookup: CDR1 SNHLY, CDR2 FYNNEI. Trimming pared 6 bases from V and 8 bases from J, leaving 13 bases between. This CDR3 is built from 12 residues. CDR3 region: CASRKETYGYTF. CDR3 coding DNA: TGTGCCAGCAGGAAGGAGACCTACGGCTACACCTTC.

The sample holds one count of this clone. This chain connects TRBV2 to TRBJ2-7; a possible D gene is TRBD1 (6 bases). The ends were cut back, 5 bases at V and 5 bases at J, with 10 bases in the middle. Germline V CDR1 and CDR2: SNHLY, FYNNEI. This CDR3 has 12 amino acids. The CDR3 is CASSTQGHEQYF. CDR3 nucleotide sequence: TGTGCCAGCAGTACTCAGGGGCACGAGCAGTACTTC.

The rearrangement links TRBV24-1 to TRBJ1-1; TRBD1 might be the D (5 bases). Between the trimmed V and J ends, which lost 2 bases and 1 base, there was a span of 10 bases. Germline V CDR1 and CDR2: KGHDR, SFDVKD. The CDR3 sequence is 15 residues long. In DNA form, the CDR3 reads TGTGCCACCAGTGATTCGTCCAGGGCGAACACTGAAGCTTTCTTT. Translated, it gives CATSDSSRANTEAFF.

This clone was seen only once. The J gene is TRBJ2-1, the V gene TRBV27; TRBD2 agrees at 15 bases. With 5 bases clipped from V and 7 bases from J, the junction kept 6 bases outside the gene matches. CDR1 MNHEY and CDR2 SMNVEV come from the germline V gene (reference sequence). CDR3 length: 16 amino acids. In nucleotides, the CDR3 is TGTGCCAGCAGTCTTATCGGGACTAGCGGGGGGAATGAGCAGTTCTTC. It translates to CASSLIGTSGGNEQFF.

The chain joins TRBV5-1 to TRBJ2-7; 10 bases fit TRBD1. The trim removed 3 bases at V and 4 bases at J, leaving 10 bases unmatched. The CDR3 runs to 16 residues. CDR1 and CDR2 (germline): SGHRS, YFSETQ. Written as DNA, the CDR3 is TGCGCCAGCAGCTACGAGCCGGGACAGGGGTCATACGAGCAGTACTTC. It yields the protein CASSYEPGQGSYEQYF. The full variable domain, rest sourced from reference TRBV5-1 and TRBJ2-7, is KAGVTQTPRYLIKTRGQQVTLSCSPISGHRSVSWYQQTPGQGLQFLFEYFSETQRNKGNFPGRFSGRQFSNSRSEMNVSTLELGDSALYLCASSYEPGQGSYEQYFGPGTRLTVT.

The chain employs TRBV6-1 and TRBJ2-5; D remains ambiguous. In germline, CDR1 is MNHNS, CDR2 SASEGT. CDR3 size: 15 residues. V lost 1 base and J 2 bases, leaving 11 bases between the germline ends. CDR3 DNA sequence: TGTGCCAGCAGTGAAGGCCAGCAGGTTCAAGAGACCCAGTACTTC. It codes for CASSEGQQVQETQYF.

The rearrangement joins TRBV6-1 to TRBJ1-4, with 7 nucleotides matching TRBD1. The CDR3 has 13 residues. Germline V gene lookup returns CDR1 MNHNS and CDR2 SASEGT. J lost 8 bases, V lost 3 bases, and 3 bases had no gene match. CDR3 in amino acids: CASSDPGQEKLFF. The CDR3 bases are TGTGCCAGCAGTGACCCGGGACAGGAAAAACTGTTTTTT.

This clone was counted a few times. Other DNA sequences of this sample code for an identical CDR3. The CDR3 spells CAISEGLAGSTDTQYF. The CDR3 nucleotides read TGTGCCATCAGTGAGGGACTAGCGGGGAGCACAGATACGCAGTATTTT. The chain is built from TRBV10-3 and TRBJ2-3, with 12 positions matching TRBD2. V shed 2 bases, J shed 0 bases, and the junction held 0 bases outside the gene matches. Germline-derived CDR1 and CDR2 are ENHRY and SYGVKD. The CDR3 runs 16 residues.

This chain links TRBV12-3 or TRBV12-4 with TRBJ2-1; no clear D gene. The CDR3 length is 12 residues. The V end lost 6 bases, the J end lost 6 bases, and 9 bases lay between the germline ends. The CDR3 DNA reads as TGTGCCAGCAGGTCCCTGAGCAATGAGCAGTTCTTC. It specifies CASRSLSNEQFF.

The V gene is TRBV18, the J gene TRBJ1-3, with 10 bases aligning to TRBD1. J gave up 0 bases and V 5 bases, and 4 bases lay outside the gene matches. CDR1 is KGHSH and CDR2 is LQKENI in the germline V gene. This CDR3 has 16 residues. The CDR3 DNA sequence: TGTGCCAGCTCAGCCGGGACAGGGGACTCTGGAAACACCATATATTTT. Amino acid sequence: CASSAGTGDSGNTIYF.

This rearrangement joins TRBV6-5 to TRBJ2-7; 10 nucleotides match TRBD1. The CDR3 is 14 amino acids. CDR1 is MNHEY and CDR2 is SVGAGI in the germline V gene. With 5 bases clipped from V and 1 base from J, the junction kept 2 bases outside the gene matches. The CDR3 bases are TGTGCCAGCAGTACGGGACAGGGGTCCTACGAGCAGTACTTC. Its translation is CASSTGQGSYEQYF.